Listed here are 6 T cell receptor beta chains from one sample, sequenced in a study of T cells in Graves' hyperthyroidism and ophthalmopathy. Authors of the study amplified TCR beta CDR3 regions from RNA transcripts. The HTBI primer set served for first-round RT-PCR of the TCR CDR3. TCRdb passed the multiplex PCR reads through MiXCR, listing each CDR3 protein once. Found here are about 320,000 distinct CDR3 sequences, over 15% of them singletons; the top ten hold 33%. The sequenced sample consisted of blood. The receptors were gathered from a young man with Graves' hyperthyroidism.

Many counts were recorded for this clonotype. The genes are TRBV12-3 or TRBV12-4 and TRBJ2-3; D uncertain. Trimming removed 3 bases from V and 2 bases from J, with 6 bases in between. CDR3 length: 13 residues. CDR3 region: CASSLVTTDTQYF. CDR3 coding DNA: TGTGCCAGCAGTTTGGTTACCACAGATACGCAGTATTTT.

The genes are TRBV19 and TRBJ1-5; TRBD1 matches 7 bases. Germline-derived CDR1 and CDR2 are LNHDA and SQIVND (reference sequence). The trim removed 1 base at V and 13 bases at J, leaving 4 bases unmatched. This CDR3 is built from 12 residues. The CDR3 DNA is TGTGCCAGTAGTATAGGAACAGGGGTTCAGCATTTT. Its translation is CASSIGTGVQHF.

The table lists this clonotype with many counts. The chain joins TRBV24-1 to TRBJ2-1, with TRBD2 identical over 7 bases. In germline, CDR1 is KGHDR, CDR2 SFDVKD. The CDR3 extends over 13 amino acids. The chain's CDR3 is CASRGSSYNEQFF. DNA for the CDR3: TGTGCATCCCGCGGGAGCTCCTACAATGAGCAGTTCTTC.

This clonotype was observed at least ten times. The chain employs TRBV28 and TRBJ2-5; D perhaps matches TRBD2 (6 bases). Trimming cost V 6 bases and J 5 bases, with 16 bases left between them. Germline CDR1 is MDHEN and CDR2 is SYDVKM. The CDR3 is 14 residues long. The CDR3 spells CASSYPGGSETQYF. CDR3 nucleotides: TGTGCCAGCAGCTACCCCGGGGGTTCGGAGACCCAGTACTTC.

The V gene is TRBV20-1, the J gene TRBJ1-2; D gene unclear. Trimming left V 4 bases short and J 4 bases short, with 7 bases between. Germline CDR1 DFQATT, CDR2 SNEGSKA (reference sequence). CDR3 length: 11 amino acids. Written as DNA, the CDR3 is TGCAGTGCTAACAGAGGCTATGGCTACACCTTC. It codes for CSANRGYGYTF.

This clonotype was recorded at least ten times. The chain couples TRBV12-3 or TRBV12-4 to TRBJ2-1; D perhaps matches TRBD1 (5 bases). CDR3 length: 11 amino acids. Trimming stripped 5 bases from V and 12 bases from J, with 11 bases between. CDR3 in DNA: TGTGCCAGCAGTCTTCAGGGTGGGCAGTTCTTC. Residues: CASSLQGGQFF.